One and the same sample provided the 24 T cell receptor beta chains below, sequenced in a study of OX40 agonist ivuxolimab in advanced cancers. TCRdb's table, derived via immunoSEQ multiplex PCR, lists solely in-frame clones and lacks some. The data contain tens of thousands of clones, approximately 84% of them singletons. The sequences come from CD4+ or CD8+ T cells sorted from blood, collected in a trial of the OX40 agonist ivuxolimab. Receptor source: an adult with an advanced solid tumor such as melanoma, head and neck, liver or kidney cancer.

The count of this clone is one. This sequence joins TRBV27 and TRBJ2-3; D call uncertain. Trimming took off 5 bases at V and 5 bases at J, with 11 bases between the two ends. The CDR3 spans 13 residues. CDR1 MNHEY and CDR2 SMNVEV come from the germline V gene (reference sequence). The CDR3 reads CASSPRRQDTQYF. CDR3 DNA: TGTGCCAGCAGTCCCCGACGGCAAGATACGCAGTATTTT.

V gene TRBV7-6 combines with J gene TRBJ2-1, with 14 bases lining up with TRBD2. The CDR3 length is 16 residues. Germline CDR1 and CDR2: SGHVS and FNYEAQ. With 1 base clipped from V and 8 bases from J, the junction kept 4 bases outside the gene matches. The CDR3 DNA sequence: TGTGCCAGCAGCTTAGTCGGGACTAGCGGGAGCGATGAGCAGTTCTTC. Protein: CASSLVGTSGSDEQFF.

This clone was picked up one time. This rearrangement joins TRBV29-1 to TRBJ1-4; maybe TRBD1 (6 bases). This CDR3 spans 14 amino acids. Germline values: CDR1 SQVTM, CDR2 ANQGSEA. V was trimmed by 4 bases and J by 11 bases, leaving 20 bases between them. This chain's CDR3 is CSVGPNQQGSKLFF. The DNA for the CDR3 is TGCAGCGTTGGTCCCAACCAACAGGGTTCGAAACTGTTTTTT.

The chain uses TRBV19 and TRBJ1-5, with 7 bases that match TRBD1. This CDR3 is 15 amino acids long. CDR1 and CDR2 from the germline V gene are LNHDA and SQIVND (reference sequence). With V trimmed by 9 bases and J by 8 bases, 16 bases remained unmatched. This CDR3 is CASKDRPSSVEPQHF. CDR3 in DNA: TGTGCCAGCAAGGACAGGCCCTCTTCTGTTGAGCCCCAGCATTTT.

The chain joins TRBV19 to TRBJ1-3; D may be TRBD1 (5 bases). Looked up from germline, CDR1 is LNHDA and CDR2 is SQIVND (reference sequence). This CDR3 spans 14 amino acids. Trimming stripped 5 bases from V and 2 bases from J, with 10 bases between. CDR3: CASSEGRAGNTIYF. CDR3 DNA sequence: TGTGCCAGTAGTGAGGGCAGGGCTGGAAACACCATATATTTT.

The chain links TRBV14 to TRBJ2-7; a possible D gene is TRBD2 (6 bases). The germline V gene encodes CDR1 SGHDN and CDR2 FVKESK. CDR3 length: 16 residues. V was trimmed by 5 bases and J by 3 bases, leaving 20 bases between them. The CDR3: CASSLRRGSANYEQYF. In DNA form, the CDR3 reads TGTGCCAGCAGCTTAAGGAGGGGCTCCGCCAACTACGAGCAGTACTTC.

The rearrangement links TRBV5-1 to TRBJ2-1, with 11 bases that match TRBD2. The CDR3 length is 17 residues. V trimming: 0 bases; J trimming: 9 bases; junction bases outside the gene matches: 11. The germline V gene encodes CDR1 SGHRS and CDR2 YFSETQ. In DNA form, the CDR3 reads TGCGCCAGCAGCTTGGTTCCCGGACTAGCGGGCGACGGTGAGCAGTTCTTC. Translation gives CASSLVPGLAGDGEQFF.

This clone showed up just a few times. The V gene is TRBV27, the J gene TRBJ2-2; a weak D match, TRBD1 (6 bases). The V gene lost 2 bases and the J gene lost 9 bases, with 13 bases spanning the gap. Germline V gene sequence: CDR1 MNHEY, CDR2 SMNVEV (reference sequence). The CDR3 length is 14 residues. The DNA of the CDR3 is TGTGCCAGCAGTTTAATGGGGGCTTATCGGGAGCTGTTTTTT. It is translated as CASSLMGAYRELFF.

The chain recombines TRBV19 with TRBJ2-1; 9 bases match TRBD2. This CDR3 spans 14 amino acids. CDR1 and CDR2 (germline): LNHDA, SQIVND (reference sequence). V dropped 5 bases and J dropped 8; count of bases not matched to a gene: 7. The DNA for the CDR3 is TGTGCCAGTAGTTCGGTAGCGGGAGCCCATGAGCAGTTCTTC. Encoded protein: CASSSVAGAHEQFF.

The rearrangement joins TRBV19 to TRBJ2-3, with D unclear. V lost 1 base, J lost 2 bases, and 1 base lay in between. CDR3 size: 12 residues. Germline V gives CDR1 LNHDA, CDR2 SQIVND (reference sequence). CDR3 bases: TGTGCCAGTAGTATAGCCACAGATACGCAGTATTTT. Its translation is CASSIATDTQYF.

The table lists this clone with a few counts. The gene calls are TRBV10-1 and TRBJ2-7; D is uncertain. The CDR3 runs to 13 residues. The germline V gene has CDR1 WNHNN and CDR2 SYGVQD (reference sequence). Trimming pared 3 bases from V and 3 bases from J, leaving 9 bases between. For the CDR3, the DNA is TGCGCCAGCAGTGATGGACCTGGCTACGAGCAGTACTTC. Translation gives CASSDGPGYEQYF.

In its sample, this clone was seen a few times. The gene calls are TRBV18 and TRBJ1-4; 7 nucleotides agree with TRBD1. CDR3 size: 15 residues. V lost 6 bases to trimming and J lost 5 bases; unmatched junction nucleotides: 9. Germline CDR1 KGHSH, CDR2 LQKENI. DNA of the CDR3: TGTGCCAGCTCGCCAATACAGGGGCAGAATGAAAAACTGTTTTTT. This translates into CASSPIQGQNEKLFF.

A single count supports this clone. V gene TRBV7-2 combines with J gene TRBJ2-3, with 14 positions matching TRBD2. Germline V lookup: CDR1 SGHTA, CDR2 FQGNSA. Germline trimming cut 5 bases from V and 5 bases from J; bases unmatched to any gene: 6. CDR3 length: 16 residues. CDR3 bases: TGTGCCAGCAGCCAGACTAGCGGGAGGGCCGGAGATACGCAGTATTTT. This translates into CASSQTSGRAGDTQYF. Filled out from reference TRBV7-2 and TRBJ2-3, the complete variable domain reads GAGVSQSPSNKVTEKGKDVELRCDPISGHTALYWYRQSLGQGLEFLIYFQGNSAPDKSGLPSDRFSAERTGGSVSTLTIQRTQQEDSAVYLCASSQTSGRAGDTQYFGPGTRLTVL.

The CDR3 DNA follows: TGTGCCAGTAGTATAGGAGGGATCTACAATGAGCAGTTCTTC. Protein product: CASSIGGIYNEQFF. The chain joins TRBV19 to TRBJ2-1, with D possibly TRBD2 on 5 matching bases. Germline CDR1 LNHDA, CDR2 SQIVND (reference sequence). The CDR3 consists of 14 residues. Trimming took 1 base from V and 3 from J, leaving 7 bases between them.

The chain is built from TRBV28 and TRBJ2-7; D assignment may be TRBD1 or TRBD2 (5 bases each). The V end lost 7 bases, the J end lost 3 bases, and 13 bases lay between the germline ends. The CDR3 totals 13 residues. The germline V gene has CDR1 MDHEN and CDR2 SYDVKM. CDR3 region: CASTPGPDYEQYF. As DNA, the CDR3 is TGTGCCAGCACCCCGGGACCGGACTACGAGCAGTACTTC.

The chain combines TRBV19 with TRBJ2-5; 8 nucleotides align to TRBD2. V gave up 5 bases and J gave up 1 base; unmatched junction bases: 6. The germline gives CDR1 LNHDA, CDR2 SQIVND (reference sequence). There are 15 residues in the CDR3. As DNA, the CDR3 is TGTGCCAGTAGTCGTAGCGGGGCCGCCCAAGAGACCCAGTACTTC. It yields the protein CASSRSGAAQETQYF.

The chain uses TRBV5-1 and TRBJ2-1; the match to TRBD2 covers 12 bases. This CDR3 is 14 amino acids long. Unmatched junction bases numbered 3, after V lost 1 base and J lost 10 bases. Germline V gene sequence: CDR1 SGHRS, CDR2 YFSETQ. The CDR3 region is CASSLPGTSGEQFF. CDR3 coding DNA: TGCGCCAGCAGCTTGCCTGGGACTAGCGGGGAGCAGTTCTTC.

V gene TRBV11-2 combines with J gene TRBJ2-7, with 9 bases matching TRBD2. The germline gives CDR1 SGHAT, CDR2 FQNNGV. The CDR3 is 15 amino acids. Trimming removed 1 base from V and 2 bases from J; junction bases left unmatched: 3. DNA of the CDR3: TGTGCCAGCAGCTTAGCAGGCGGGAGGGCCTACGAGCAGTACTTC. Protein: CASSLAGGRAYEQYF.

This clone was counted a single time. The chain recombines TRBV7-2 with TRBJ2-7; 9 bases are a match to TRBD2. The ends lost 3 bases at V and 9 bases at J; junction bases unmatched: 9. The CDR3 spans 14 residues. Per the germline V gene, CDR1 is SGHTA and CDR2 is FQGNSA. CDR3 coding DNA: TGTGCCAGCAGCTTGCCAGGGACTAGCCGCCCGCAGTACTTC. Translated, it gives CASSLPGTSRPQYF.

The chain has TRBV29-1 and TRBJ2-2; 7 bases are a match to TRBD2. Per germline, CDR1 SQVTM and CDR2 ANQGSEA. V lost 3 bases, J lost 5 bases, and 6 bases stayed unmatched. The CDR3 loop spans 14 amino acids. The CDR3 spells CSVEGGGRTGELFF. CDR3 in DNA: TGCAGCGTTGAGGGCGGGGGTAGAACCGGGGAGCTGTTTTTT.

The genes are TRBV18 and TRBJ2-3, with 7 nucleotides matching TRBD1. The germline V gene encodes CDR1 KGHSH and CDR2 LQKENI. The V gene end was trimmed by 4 bases and the J gene end by 1 base; junction bases not matched to a gene: 5. This CDR3 region has 15 residues. CDR3 residues: CASSRLGQGTDTQYF. The CDR3 DNA reads as TGTGCCAGCTCACGGCTAGGACAGGGCACAGATACGCAGTATTTT.

This chain connects TRBV19 to TRBJ1-5, with a possible D match to TRBD1 (6 bases). The CDR3 consists of 16 residues. The V gene lost 1 base and the J gene lost 0 bases, with 10 bases spanning the gap. CDR1 is LNHDA and CDR2 is SQIVND in the germline V gene (reference sequence). The CDR3 spells CASSIGLQGSNQPQHF. Written as DNA, the CDR3 is TGTGCCAGTAGTATAGGTCTACAGGGTAGCAATCAGCCCCAGCATTTT.

The chain links TRBV5-1 to TRBJ1-4; no clear D. Germline CDR1 SGHRS, CDR2 YFSETQ. The V gene lost 4 bases and the J gene lost 4 bases, with 14 bases spanning the gap. The CDR3 is made up of 15 amino acids. CDR3 loop: CASSGGRRNNEKLFF. CDR3 nucleotide sequence: TGCGCCAGCAGCGGAGGACGGAGGAATAATGAAAAACTGTTTTTT.

V gene TRBV11-2 combines with J gene TRBJ2-1; 8 bases are a match to TRBD2. The CDR3 is 16 residues long. From germline, CDR1 is SGHAT and CDR2 FQNNGV. V lost 3 bases and J lost 7; bases outside the gene matches: 11. The chain's CDR3 is CASSLSPSGPGNEQFF. The CDR3 nucleotides are TGTGCCAGCAGCTTGAGCCCTAGCGGGCCCGGGAATGAGCAGTTCTTC.